This TCR beta chain came from a study of vaccination effects on CD4 cells after COVID-19. Assay: immunoSEQ multiplex PCR; the TCRdb copy retains only in-frame clones and omits some. The table lists approximately 28,000 clones, 65% to 80% of them singletons. Germline V gene lookup returns CDR1 SNHLY and CDR2 FYNNEI. V gave up 4 bases and J gave up 0 bases, with 12 bases separating them. The CDR3 extends over 15 amino acids. Comment on this clone: Antigen unknown.

Viral peptide pools were used in the ViraFEST assay to expand antigen-specific CD4+ T cells, and sequencing came afterward. With roughly 10 days of culture completed, CD4+ T cells were isolated. Everyone in the study got two shots of either the BNT162b2 or mRNA-1273 vaccine. Supplemented with about 10 IU/ml IL-2 and 9.5 to 10 ug/ml peptides, roughly 2 million PBMC per well were kept in culture. On days 3 and 7, fresh IL-2 medium replaced half the medium. V and J are TRBV2 and TRBJ1-1, with D unclear. The origin of this receptor is a human donor who received a COVID-19 vaccine. Sequences were derived from CD4+ T cells from PBMCs cultured with HCoV-NL63 spike peptides, sampled after COVID-19 vaccination. The CDR3 coding sequence is TGTGCCAGCAGTGTAGGGCAGCTGATGAACACTGAAGCTTTCTTT. This codes for CASSVGQLMNTEAFF.